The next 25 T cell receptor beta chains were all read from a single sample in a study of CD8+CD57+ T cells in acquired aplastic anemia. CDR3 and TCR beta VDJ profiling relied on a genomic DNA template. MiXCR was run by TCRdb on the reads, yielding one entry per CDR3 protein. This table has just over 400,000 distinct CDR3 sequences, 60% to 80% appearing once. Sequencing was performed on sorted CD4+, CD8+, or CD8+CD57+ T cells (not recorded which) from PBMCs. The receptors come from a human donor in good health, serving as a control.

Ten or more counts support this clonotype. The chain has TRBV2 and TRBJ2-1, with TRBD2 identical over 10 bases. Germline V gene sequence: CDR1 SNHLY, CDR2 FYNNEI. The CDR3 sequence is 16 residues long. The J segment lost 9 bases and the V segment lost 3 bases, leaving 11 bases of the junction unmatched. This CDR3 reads CASSDRPSGGPGEQFF. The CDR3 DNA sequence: TGTGCCAGCAGTGATCGGCCTAGCGGGGGCCCAGGTGAGCAGTTCTTC.

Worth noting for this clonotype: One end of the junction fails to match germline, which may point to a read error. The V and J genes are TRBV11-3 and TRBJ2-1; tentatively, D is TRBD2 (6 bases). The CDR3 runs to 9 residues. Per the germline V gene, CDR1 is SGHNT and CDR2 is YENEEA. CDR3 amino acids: CASSVAVHF. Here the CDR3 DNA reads TGTGCCAGCAGCGTAGCGGTACACTTC.

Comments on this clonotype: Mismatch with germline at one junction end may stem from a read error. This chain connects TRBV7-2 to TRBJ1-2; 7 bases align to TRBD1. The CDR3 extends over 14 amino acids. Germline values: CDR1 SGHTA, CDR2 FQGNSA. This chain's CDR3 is CASSLQQGTEAFLF. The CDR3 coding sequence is TGTGCCAGCAGCTTACAACAGGGGACTGAAGCCTTCTTATTC.

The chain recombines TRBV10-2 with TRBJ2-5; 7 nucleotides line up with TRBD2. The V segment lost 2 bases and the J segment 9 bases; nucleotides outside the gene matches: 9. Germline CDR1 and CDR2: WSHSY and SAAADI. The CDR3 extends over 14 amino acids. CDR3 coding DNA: TGCGCCAGCAGTGAGCCGGGACTAAATGGAGCCCAGTACTTC. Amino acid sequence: CASSEPGLNGAQYF.

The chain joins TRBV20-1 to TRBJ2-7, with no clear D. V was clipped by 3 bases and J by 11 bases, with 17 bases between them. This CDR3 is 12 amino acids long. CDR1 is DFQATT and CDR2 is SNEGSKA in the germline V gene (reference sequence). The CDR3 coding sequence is TGCAGTGCTAGTTCCAGCTTCGGAGAGAAGTACTTC. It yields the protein CSASSSFGEKYF.

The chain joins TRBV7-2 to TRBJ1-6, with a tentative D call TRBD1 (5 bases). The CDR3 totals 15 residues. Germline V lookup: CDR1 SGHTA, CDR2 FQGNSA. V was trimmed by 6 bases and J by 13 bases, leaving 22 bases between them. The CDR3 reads CASSACNEAGSPLHF. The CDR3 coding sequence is TGTGCCAGCAGTGCCTGTAACGAGGCAGGGTCCCCCCTCCACTTT.

The CDR3 here is CASSLRGVEETQYF. The CDR3 nucleotides are TGTGCCAGCAGCTTACGCGGGGTTGAAGAGACCCAGTACTTC. V is TRBV7-9 and J is TRBJ2-5, with D possibly being TRBD2 (6 bases). Deletions cut 2 bases from V and 3 bases from J, with 10 bases between. Germline CDR1 is SEHNR and CDR2 is FQNEAQ (reference sequence). This CDR3 contains 14 residues.

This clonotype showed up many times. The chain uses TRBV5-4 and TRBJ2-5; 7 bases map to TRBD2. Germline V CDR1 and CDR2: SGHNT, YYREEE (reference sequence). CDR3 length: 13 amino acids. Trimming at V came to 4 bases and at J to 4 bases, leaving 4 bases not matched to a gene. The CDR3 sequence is CASSPPGGETQYF. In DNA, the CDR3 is TGTGCCAGCAGCCCTCCGGGGGGAGAGACCCAGTACTTC.

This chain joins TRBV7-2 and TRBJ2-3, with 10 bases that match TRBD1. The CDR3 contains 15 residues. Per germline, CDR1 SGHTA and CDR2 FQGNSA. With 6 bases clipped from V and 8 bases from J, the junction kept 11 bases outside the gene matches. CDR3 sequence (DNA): TGTGCCAGCAGTCCCGGCGGGGGGACAGGGGTTACGCAGTATTTT. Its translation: CASSPGGGTGVTQYF.

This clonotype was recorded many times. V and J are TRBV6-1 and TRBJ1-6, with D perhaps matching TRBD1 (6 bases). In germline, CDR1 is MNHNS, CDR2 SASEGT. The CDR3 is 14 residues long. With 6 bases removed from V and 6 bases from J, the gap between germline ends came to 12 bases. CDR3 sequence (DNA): TGTGCCAGCAGGAGACAGGCCTCTAATTCACCCCTCCACTTT. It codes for CASRRQASNSPLHF.

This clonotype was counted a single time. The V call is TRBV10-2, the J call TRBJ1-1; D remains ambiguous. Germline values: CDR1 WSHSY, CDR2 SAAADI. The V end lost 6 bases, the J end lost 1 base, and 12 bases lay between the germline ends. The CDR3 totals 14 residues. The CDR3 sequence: CASSAVAGNTEAFF. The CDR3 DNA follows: TGCGCCAGCAGCGCAGTAGCAGGGAACACTGAAGCTTTCTTT.

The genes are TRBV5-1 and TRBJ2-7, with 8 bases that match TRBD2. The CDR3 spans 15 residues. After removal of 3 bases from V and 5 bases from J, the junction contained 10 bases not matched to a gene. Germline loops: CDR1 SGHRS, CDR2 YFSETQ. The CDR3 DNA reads TGCGCCAGCAGCTACACCTCAGCGGGGGAGCACGAGCAGTACTTC. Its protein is CASSYTSAGEHEQYF.

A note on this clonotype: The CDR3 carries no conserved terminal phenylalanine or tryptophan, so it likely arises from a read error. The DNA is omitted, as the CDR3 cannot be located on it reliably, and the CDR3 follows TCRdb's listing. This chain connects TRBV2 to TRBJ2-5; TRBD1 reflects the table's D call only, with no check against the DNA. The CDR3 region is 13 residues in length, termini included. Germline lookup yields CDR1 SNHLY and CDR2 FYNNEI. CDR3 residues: CASNRQAGEKKYI.

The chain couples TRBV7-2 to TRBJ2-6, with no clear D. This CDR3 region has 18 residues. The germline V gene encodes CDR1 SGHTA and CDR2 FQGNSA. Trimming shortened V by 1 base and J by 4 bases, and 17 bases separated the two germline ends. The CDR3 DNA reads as TGTGCCAGCAGCTTAGAGGCGGCCCACTTCTCGGGGGCCAACGTCCTGACTTTC. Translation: CASSLEAAHFSGANVLTF.

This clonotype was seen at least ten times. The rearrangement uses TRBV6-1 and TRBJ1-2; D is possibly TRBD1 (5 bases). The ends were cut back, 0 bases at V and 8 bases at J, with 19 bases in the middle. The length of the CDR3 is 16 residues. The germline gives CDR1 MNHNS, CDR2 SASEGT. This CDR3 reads CASSEAYFRASGGYTF. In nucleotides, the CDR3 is TGTGCCAGCAGTGAAGCGTACTTCAGAGCATCAGGGGGCTACACCTTC.

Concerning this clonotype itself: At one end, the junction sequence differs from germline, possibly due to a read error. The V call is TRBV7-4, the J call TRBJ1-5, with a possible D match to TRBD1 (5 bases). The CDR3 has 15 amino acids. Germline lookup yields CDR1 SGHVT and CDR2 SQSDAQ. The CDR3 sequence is CATSRRGGGNQPQHF. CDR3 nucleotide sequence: TGTGCCACCAGCAGACGGGGGGGGGGCAATCAGCCCCAGCATTTT.

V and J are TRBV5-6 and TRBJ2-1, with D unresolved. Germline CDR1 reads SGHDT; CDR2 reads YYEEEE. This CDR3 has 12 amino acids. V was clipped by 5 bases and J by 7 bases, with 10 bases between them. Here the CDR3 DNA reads TGTGCCAGCAGGGCAGGTCCAAATGAGCAGTTCTTC. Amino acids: CASRAGPNEQFF.

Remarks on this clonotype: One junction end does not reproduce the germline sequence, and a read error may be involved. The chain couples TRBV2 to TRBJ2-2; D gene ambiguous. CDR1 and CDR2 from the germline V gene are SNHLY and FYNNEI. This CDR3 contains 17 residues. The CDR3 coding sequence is TGTGCCAGCAGCTTAGTGACGAGGACGATGCGCACGAAAGAGCTGGTTTTT. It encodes CASSLVTRTMRTKELVF.

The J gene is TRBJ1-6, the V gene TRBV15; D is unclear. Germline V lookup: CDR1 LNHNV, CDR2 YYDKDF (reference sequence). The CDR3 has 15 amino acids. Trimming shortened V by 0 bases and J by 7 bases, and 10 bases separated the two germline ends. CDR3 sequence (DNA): TGTGCCACCAGCAGAGAAAGGGCTCGGAATTCACCCCTCCACTTT. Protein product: CATSRERARNSPLHF. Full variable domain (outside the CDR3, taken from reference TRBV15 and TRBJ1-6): DAMVIQNPRYQVTQFGKPVTLSCSQTLNHNVMYWYQQKSSQAPKLLFHYYDKDFNNEADTPDNFQSRRPNTSFCFLDIRSPGLGDTAMYLCATSRERARNSPLHFGNGTRLTVT.

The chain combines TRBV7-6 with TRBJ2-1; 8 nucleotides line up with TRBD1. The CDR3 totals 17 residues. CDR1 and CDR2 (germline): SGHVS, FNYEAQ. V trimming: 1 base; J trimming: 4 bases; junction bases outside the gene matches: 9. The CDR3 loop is CASSLGTGRSLYNEQFF. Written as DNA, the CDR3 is TGTGCCAGCAGCTTAGGGACAGGGCGGTCTCTGTACAATGAGCAGTTCTTC.

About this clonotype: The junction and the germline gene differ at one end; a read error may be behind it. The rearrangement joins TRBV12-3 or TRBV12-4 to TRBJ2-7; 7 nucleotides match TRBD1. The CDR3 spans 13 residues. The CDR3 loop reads CASSSTGLYEQHF. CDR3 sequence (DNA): TGTGCCAGCAGCTCGACAGGGTTATACGAGCAGCACTTC.

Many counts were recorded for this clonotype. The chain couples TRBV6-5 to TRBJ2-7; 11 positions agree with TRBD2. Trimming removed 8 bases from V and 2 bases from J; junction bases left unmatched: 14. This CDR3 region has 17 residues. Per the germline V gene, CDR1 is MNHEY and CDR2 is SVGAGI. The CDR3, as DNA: TGTGCCAGCCAACTAGCGGGGGCAGGGATGGGAGCCTACGAGCAGTACTTC. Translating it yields CASQLAGAGMGAYEQYF.

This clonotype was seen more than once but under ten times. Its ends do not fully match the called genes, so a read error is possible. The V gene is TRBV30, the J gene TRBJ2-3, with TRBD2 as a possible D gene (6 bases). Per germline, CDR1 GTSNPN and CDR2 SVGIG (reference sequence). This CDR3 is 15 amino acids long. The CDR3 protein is CAWSVPRTSTDTQYF. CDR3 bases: TGTGCCTGGAGTGTACCCAGAACTAGCACGGATACGCAGTATTTT.

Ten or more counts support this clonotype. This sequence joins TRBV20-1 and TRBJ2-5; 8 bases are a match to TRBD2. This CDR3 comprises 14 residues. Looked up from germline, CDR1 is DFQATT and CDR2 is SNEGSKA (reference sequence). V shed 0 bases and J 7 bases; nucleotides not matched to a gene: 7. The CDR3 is CSARERGVEVTQYF. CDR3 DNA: TGCAGTGCTAGAGAGCGGGGGGTGGAGGTGACCCAGTACTTC.

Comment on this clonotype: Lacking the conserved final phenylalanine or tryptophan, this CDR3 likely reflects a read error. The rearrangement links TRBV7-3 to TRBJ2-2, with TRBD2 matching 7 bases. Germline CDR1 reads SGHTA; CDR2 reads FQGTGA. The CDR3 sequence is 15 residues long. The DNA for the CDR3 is TGTGCCAGCAGTATAATCGGCTGGAACAGCGGGGCGCTGTTTTCT. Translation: CASSIIGWNSGALFS.